This entry describes one T cell receptor beta chain. Its antigen is currently not known. No base quality information exists; no much larger clone differs at one position. The sample belongs to a study of PD-1 blockade in mismatch repair-deficient tumors (dated by TCRdb to about 2017). Notes on the research overall: Between September 2013 and 2016, the trial enrolled 86 consecutive patients with 11 to 13 types of mismatch repair-deficient cancer, all of whom had received prior treatment and were progressing. Deep sequencing of TCR CDR3 regions was used to track tumor-associated T cell clones in peripheral blood of patients responding to PD-1 blockade.

What the authors observed across the whole study: Clones residing in the tumor, which were often undetectable in blood before treatment, expanded quickly after pembrolizumab and then contracted, generally before radiologic responses.

CDR1 is given as SNHLY and CDR2 as FYNNEI, both from the germline V gene. V and J lose 6 bases and 3 bases, and a span of 9 bases separates them. Reading from cysteine to phenylalanine, the CDR3 counts 13 amino acids. Only CDR3 DNA is held: 39 bases, read in frame from base 1. The protocol used for the library was the immunoSEQ multiplex PCR assay. Not all clones reach the TCRdb copy of this immuneACCESS table, which keeps in-frame sequences only. Checked studies attribute under half of the gap to unresolved V genes and leave the rest unexplained. The sample table records around 30,000 clones; around 80% of these occur just once. The biggest ten clones account for 3% to 4% of the sample. Mismatch repair deficiency in every enrolled patient was established by polymerase chain reaction or immunohistochemistry. TCR sequencing was carried out for three patients who responded to pembrolizumab therapy. The phase II trial prospectively tested pembrolizumab PD-1 blockade in advanced mismatch repair-deficient cancers regardless of tissue of origin. Peripheral blood T cell samples were gathered serially, both before PD-1 blockade started and at multiple time points afterward. Blood sampling times were reported as weeks after the first pembrolizumab dose.

This receptor chain uses TRBV2 and TRBJ2-1; a tentative D match to TRBD2 spans 6 bases. This TCR was sampled from an adult with mismatch repair-deficient cancer. The source was PBMCs, collected 6 weeks after starting pembrolizumab. The CDR3 loop reads CASRGLIYNEQFF. The sequence in DNA is TGTGCCAGCAGGGGACTGATCTACAATGAGCAGTTCTTC.